These 10 T cell receptor beta chains originate from one sample sequenced in a study of shared clonotypes between healthy human individuals. Repertoires were generated with immunoSEQ multiplex PCR, while TCRdb's copy carries only in-frame clones and drops some. The repertoire has approximately 510,000 clones, more than 65% of them found once; the top ten carry 10% to 15%. Sample: PBMCs. These receptors came from a woman aged 40 to 50 in good health. Some clones in this sample may be carry-over from other donors' samples.

The chain joins TRBV7-2 to TRBJ1-4; D not resolved. The V gene lost 5 bases and the J gene lost 0 bases, with 10 bases spanning the gap. Per germline, CDR1 SGHTA and CDR2 FQGNSA. The CDR3 totals 15 residues. This CDR3 is CASSRGRATNEKLFF. The CDR3 DNA is TGTGCCAGCAGCCGAGGGAGGGCAACTAATGAAAAACTGTTTTTT.

The rearrangement links TRBV2 to TRBJ2-1; D might be TRBD2 (5 bases). Per the germline V gene, CDR1 is SNHLY and CDR2 is FYNNEI. The CDR3 sequence is 15 residues long. V was trimmed by 1 base and J by 3 bases, leaving 10 bases between them. In DNA form, the CDR3 reads TGTGCCAGCAGTGAAGGGAGGCCCTACTACAATGAGCAGTTCTTC. Amino acids: CASSEGRPYYNEQFF.

The CDR3 sequence is CASSKGRTSGRAEEFF. The CDR3 DNA reads as TGTGCCAGCAGCAAAGGGCGGACTAGCGGGAGGGCCGAGGAGTTCTTC. J is TRBJ2-1 and V is TRBV21-1; no check of the table's D call, TRBD2, against the DNA was made. TRBV21-1 is annotated as a pseudogene. The CDR3 covers 16 residues.

The chain is built from TRBV5-8 and TRBJ2-3, with TRBD1 as a possible D gene (5 bases). V lost 2 bases and J lost 4, with 8 bases in between. Germline assignment: CDR1 SGHTS and CDR2 YDEGEE. The CDR3 is made up of 13 amino acids. Here the CDR3 reads CASSFRGPDTQYF. The CDR3, as DNA: TGTGCCAGCAGCTTTAGGGGTCCAGATACGCAGTATTTT.

This sequence joins TRBV6-4 and TRBJ2-3; 12 positions agree with TRBD2. CDR3 size: 15 residues. The V segment lost 3 bases and the J segment 8 bases; nucleotides outside the gene matches: 6. Germline values: CDR1 MRHNA, CDR2 SNTAGT. This chain's CDR3 is CASSETSGRGGTQYF. DNA of the CDR3: TGTGCCAGCAGTGAGACTAGCGGGAGAGGGGGTACGCAGTATTTT.

The chain joins TRBV28 to TRBJ1-1; no definite D call. The length of the CDR3 is 15 residues. V was clipped by 6 bases and J by 7 bases, with 21 bases between them. Germline CDR1 reads MDHEN; CDR2 reads SYDVKM. CDR3: CASSPVSSVGFEAFF. CDR3 DNA sequence: TGTGCCAGCAGCCCGGTGTCGAGTGTGGGCTTTGAAGCTTTCTTT.

The CDR3 sequence: CASSDPSGRAGETQYF. The CDR3 nucleotides read TGTGCCAGCAGCGACCCTAGCGGGAGGGCCGGAGAGACCCAGTACTTC. This rearrangement joins TRBV11-3 to TRBJ2-5; 12 bases line up with TRBD2. Germline lookup yields CDR1 SGHNT and CDR2 YENEEA. V shed 5 bases and J 4 bases; nucleotides not matched to a gene: 8. The CDR3 sequence is 16 residues long.

The chain is built from TRBV2 and TRBJ1-2; D gene unclear. Trimming removed 5 bases at V and 3 bases at J, with 10 bases between. Germline V CDR1 and CDR2: SNHLY, FYNNEI. The CDR3 is made up of 13 amino acids. The CDR3 DNA is TGTGCCAGCAGTACCGGGAGTCACTATGGCTACACCTTC. Translation: CASSTGSHYGYTF.

A single count supports this clone. The rearrangement uses TRBV7-2 and TRBJ2-1; 8 nucleotides line up with TRBD1. Germline V gene lookup returns CDR1 SGHTA and CDR2 FQGNSA. The V and J ends lost 1 base and 7 bases, in that order; junction bases with no gene match: 6. The CDR3 has 15 residues. CDR3 residues: CASSLGQGWGNEQFF. CDR3 sequence (DNA): TGTGCCAGCAGCTTAGGACAGGGGTGGGGGAATGAGCAGTTCTTC.

The chain employs TRBV15 and TRBJ1-2; 9 bases match TRBD1. CDR3 length equals 16 residues. V was pared by 1 base and J by 6 bases, with 9 bases of the junction left unmatched. Germline loops: CDR1 LNHNV, CDR2 YYDKDF (reference sequence). The chain's CDR3 is CATSRGGTGFRNGYTF. CDR3 DNA: TGTGCCACCAGCAGAGGAGGGACAGGGTTTAGGAATGGCTACACCTTC. Full variable domain (missing parts from reference TRBV15 and TRBJ1-2): DAMVIQNPRYQVTQFGKPVTLSCSQTLNHNVMYWYQQKSSQAPKLLFHYYDKDFNNEADTPDNFQSRRPNTSFCFLDIRSPGLGDTAMYLCATSRGGTGFRNGYTFGSGTRLTVV.